The clone carrying this TCR beta chain was seen at least ten times. Its antigen is currently unknown. The same CDR3 arises from other DNA sequences in this sample as well. This entry belongs to a study of metastatic and nonmetastatic thyroid tumors. Turning to the study itself: A comparison of repertoires was made across blood and tumor or nodule tissue from malignant and benign thyroid patients.

Each patient came to thyroid surgery without any prior treatment (of any kind). TCRdb re-clonotyped the PCR reads through MiXCR. Of over 20,000 clones listed, about 11% are singletons. General study points: For both blood and tumor, malignant thyroid tumors reportedly showed significantly higher TCR beta diversity than benign nodules did.

V was trimmed by 8 bases and J by 3 bases, leaving 8 bases between them. This CDR3 has 11 amino acids. Looked up from germline, CDR1 is SEHNR and CDR2 is FQNEAQ (reference sequence). The chain couples TRBV7-9 to TRBJ2-7; D is possibly TRBD1 (6 bases). The receptor comes from a female donor with papillary thyroid cancer or a benign thyroid nodule (not recorded which). Some clones in this sample may be carry-over from other donors' samples. Sequencing was carried out using blood. CDR3 nucleotide sequence: TGTGCCAGCGAGGACAGCTACGAGCAGTACTTC. It codes for CASEDSYEQYF.